This record concerns one T cell receptor (beta chain) sequence. Its antigen is currently unknown. A multiplex PCR was run with 60 Vbeta primers and 13 Jbeta primers. The table came from immunoSEQ multiplex PCR; TCRdb's copy has only in-frame clones and leaves some out. The table has 180,000 or so clones, around 75% seen once. Unmatched junction bases numbered 17, after V lost 1 base and J lost 0 bases. The CDR3 contains 22 residues. This sample stems from a study of cytomegalovirus exposure and HLA in healthy donors. Across the study: Unique TCRs numbering around 80 million, obtained from HLA-typed donors, made up an early data release. Notes on the study in general: Later work found that TCR association rates differed between HLA loci; DRB1 had the most and HLA-C the fewest. Confirmation was obtained in vitro that a few CMV-associated chains are specific for CMV antigens.

Sequencing was performed on PBMCs. The sequence derives from a female donor in good health and CMV-seronegative. The chain couples TRBV23-1 to TRBJ1-6, with TRBD1 matching 8 bases. TRBV23-1 counts as an open reading frame of uncertain function. This CDR3 reads CASSQFGSGRGQESSYNSPLHF. The CDR3, as DNA: TGCGCCAGCAGTCAATTCGGCAGCGGTAGGGGACAGGAGAGCTCCTATAATTCACCCCTCCACTTT.